A single sample gave rise to the 30 T cell receptor beta chains below, sequenced in a study of patients and donors after allogeneic stem cell transplantation (dated by TCRdb to about 2020). Receptor libraries were prepared by RT-PCR. Sequenced on a NextSeq 550. Using fastp at Q25 and MiXCR, TCRdb reprocessed the public reads and kept productive beta chains. Every distinct CDR3 protein forms one entry, paired with its most common genes and DNA. This sample lists just over 4,000 distinct CDR3 sequences; 20% to 25% were detected once. The top ten constitute roughly 17% of the sample. The sample consisted of blood, either unsorted or a sorted T cell fraction (not recorded which). The receptors shown here come from a human donor who was either an allogeneic HSCT recipient or a stem cell or donor lymphocyte infusion donor (not recorded which). It is not recorded whose cells these are; they may come from a transplant donor.

By frequency in the sample, this clonotype is medium-sized. The chain is built from TRBV6-1 and TRBJ1-2; 7 positions match TRBD1. This CDR3 is built from 16 residues. Trimming cost V 0 bases and J 4 bases; bases outside gene matches: 8. Germline values: CDR1 MNHNS, CDR2 SASEGT. The CDR3 is CASSEALGQAGYGYTF. CDR3 in DNA: TGTGCCAGCAGTGAAGCGCTAGGACAGGCGGGCTATGGCTACACCTTC.

In its sample, this clonotype ranks as medium-sized. V usage is TRBV20-1 and J usage is TRBJ2-1; no clear D gene. This CDR3 spans 14 amino acids. The V end was cut by 0 bases, the J end by 0 bases, with 6 bases between. Germline V lookup: CDR1 DFQATT, CDR2 SNEGSKA (reference sequence). As DNA, the CDR3 is TGCAGTGCTAGAGAGGAAGGCTCCTACAATGAGCAGTTCTTC. Translated: CSAREEGSYNEQFF.

The chain combines TRBV18 with TRBJ1-2, with D perhaps TRBD1 (5 bases). This CDR3 region has 12 residues. Per the germline V gene, CDR1 is KGHSH and CDR2 is LQKENI. The V and J ends lost 6 bases and 5 bases respectively, with 10 bases between them. DNA of the CDR3: TGTGCCAGCTCTCCCGGGACTTATGGCTACACCTTC. This translates into CASSPGTYGYTF.

Only a few counts were recorded for this clonotype. The chain recombines TRBV11-1 with TRBJ1-1, with a possible D match to TRBD1 (6 bases). The length of the CDR3 is 13 residues. Deletions cut 3 bases from V and 4 bases from J, with 9 bases between. Germline V CDR1 and CDR2: SGHAT, FQDESV (reference sequence). The CDR3 sequence is CASSFSDSTEAFF. CDR3 nucleotide sequence: TGTGCCAGCAGCTTTTCGGACAGCACTGAAGCTTTCTTT.

This clonotype was seen more than once but under ten times. This chain connects TRBV6-2 or TRBV6-3 to TRBJ2-2; D uncertain. Germline CDR1 and CDR2: MNHEY and SVGEGT. The CDR3 covers 13 residues. V gave up 5 bases and J gave up 5 bases, with 9 bases separating them. CDR3 protein: CASSHQTTGELFF. In nucleotides, the CDR3 is TGTGCCAGCAGTCACCAAACAACCGGGGAGCTGTTTTTT.

This clonotype was picked up a small number of times. V gene TRBV19 combines with J gene TRBJ1-2, with D possibly TRBD1 on 5 matching bases. Germline CDR1 reads LNHDA; CDR2 reads SQIVND (reference sequence). This CDR3 is 12 amino acids long. Trimming left V 9 bases short and J 2 bases short, with 10 bases between. The CDR3 region is CASETANYGYTF. Written as DNA, the CDR3 is TGTGCCAGCGAGACAGCGAACTATGGCTACACCTTC.

This chain joins TRBV27 and TRBJ2-5; 9 bases agree with TRBD1. With V trimmed by 2 bases and J by 0 bases, 7 bases remained unmatched. CDR1 and CDR2 from the germline V gene are MNHEY and SMNVEV (reference sequence). CDR3 size: 17 residues. CDR3 sequence: CASSLRTGERYQETQYF. CDR3 DNA sequence: TGTGCCAGCAGTTTACGGACAGGGGAAAGGTACCAAGAGACCCAGTACTTC.

This chain connects TRBV20-1 to TRBJ2-1; weak D call: TRBD2 (6 bases). V was pared by 6 bases and J by 0 bases, with 12 bases between. The CDR3 loop spans 14 amino acids. Germline V gene data show CDR1 as DFQATT and CDR2 as SNEGSKA (reference sequence). The CDR3 coding sequence is TGCAGTGCCCCGGGTAGCGGCTCCTACAATGAGCAGTTCTTC. The encoded protein is CSAPGSGSYNEQFF.

By share, this clonotype counts as medium-sized. In nucleotides, the CDR3 is TGTGCCAGCAGCGTCGCGTATCGCTGGGAGACCCAGTACTTC. This codes for CASSVAYRWETQYF. The rearrangement joins TRBV9 to TRBJ2-5; D remains unclear. Germline assignment: CDR1 SGDLS and CDR2 YYNGEE. The CDR3 has 14 residues. Trimming stripped 2 bases from V and 5 bases from J, with 13 bases between.

This clonotype is medium-sized (0.01 to 0.1%). V is TRBV12-5 and J is TRBJ2-7, with D uncertain. Germline V lookup: CDR1 LGHNT, CDR2 FRNRAP. V dropped 1 base and J dropped 3 bases, with 4 bases sitting between them. CDR3 length equals 12 residues. CDR3 amino acids: CASGLGSYEQYF. In DNA form, the CDR3 reads TGTGCTAGTGGTTTGGGTAGCTACGAGCAGTACTTC.

The genes are TRBV29-1 and TRBJ2-1; TRBD1 matches at 9 bases. This CDR3 comprises 14 residues. The V gene end was trimmed by 6 bases and the J gene end by 7 bases; junction bases not matched to a gene: 10. The germline V gene has CDR1 SQVTM and CDR2 ANQGSEA. The CDR3 DNA is TGCAGCGTGGGATCCGGGACAGGGAGTAATGAGCAGTTCTTC. Its protein is CSVGSGTGSNEQFF.

The V call is TRBV11-1, the J call TRBJ2-3, with D perhaps TRBD2 (6 bases). Germline V gene data show CDR1 as SGHAT and CDR2 as FQDESV (reference sequence). Trimming removed 7 bases at V and 2 bases at J, with 13 bases between. This CDR3 contains 14 residues. The CDR3 coding sequence is TGTGCCAGCACAGGGTCGGGACTCACAGATACGCAGTATTTT. It specifies CASTGSGLTDTQYF.

In its sample, this clonotype was seen a few times. The chain has TRBV11-3 and TRBJ2-5; D not resolved. Trimming stripped 1 base from V and 1 base from J, with 7 bases between. CDR3 length equals 14 residues. CDR1 SGHNT and CDR2 YENEEA come from the germline V gene. The CDR3 protein is CASSLGNVQETQYF. The CDR3 DNA reads TGTGCCAGCAGCTTAGGCAACGTCCAAGAGACCCAGTACTTC.

This clonotype is medium-sized (0.01 to 0.1%). The chain links TRBV29-1 to TRBJ2-3; no firm D call. Germline V lookup: CDR1 SQVTM, CDR2 ANQGSEA. The CDR3 consists of 12 residues. Trimming removed 4 bases from V and 6 bases from J, with 11 bases in between. CDR3 nucleotide sequence: TGCAGCGTTGTAGTCGATTGGGATACGCAGTATTTT. Amino acids: CSVVVDWDTQYF.

The chain has TRBV7-2 and TRBJ2-1; D unclear. V was trimmed by 6 bases and J by 6 bases, leaving 12 bases between them. CDR3 length: 13 amino acids. Looked up from germline, CDR1 is SGHTA and CDR2 is FQGNSA. The CDR3 region has the DNA TGTGCCAGCAGGCCTCTCGGTGGCAATGAGCAGTTCTTC. It translates to CASRPLGGNEQFF.

This clonotype is hyperexpanded (1% or more) within its sample. The chain links TRBV7-2 to TRBJ2-1, with D perhaps given as TRBD1 or TRBD2 (5 bases each). The CDR3 is 12 residues long. Trimming left V 1 base short and J 13 bases short, with 11 bases between. Germline V gene lookup returns CDR1 SGHTA and CDR2 FQGNSA. The CDR3 DNA sequence: TGTGCCAGCAGCTTAGATTTGGGGACCCAGTTCTTC. It codes for CASSLDLGTQFF.

By share of the sample, this clonotype is medium-sized. The V gene is TRBV7-2, the J gene TRBJ2-5, with TRBD2 identical over 10 bases. The length of the CDR3 is 15 residues. The junction had 6 bases not matched to a gene; V was cut back by 4 bases and J by 4 bases. Germline CDR1 is SGHTA and CDR2 is FQGNSA. CDR3 loop: CASSSQASGGETQYF. CDR3 coding DNA: TGTGCCAGCAGCTCACAAGCTAGCGGGGGAGAGACCCAGTACTTC.

The chain carries TRBV7-6 and TRBJ2-1, with D maybe TRBD2 (7 bases). Germline CDR1 and CDR2: SGHVS and FNYEAQ. Between the trimmed V and J ends, which lost 0 bases and 16 bases, there was a span of 19 bases. The CDR3 is made up of 14 amino acids. The CDR3 reads CASSLAGEAGALFF. The CDR3 coding sequence is TGTGCCAGCAGCTTAGCGGGAGAGGCGGGGGCCCTTTTCTTC.

This clonotype rates as medium-sized. The chain recombines TRBV18 with TRBJ2-3, with TRBD2 as a possible D gene (6 bases). V shed 4 bases and J shed 0 bases, with 8 bases lying between them. CDR3 length: 14 amino acids. The germline CDR1 and CDR2 sequences are KGHSH and LQKENI. This CDR3 is CASSLGGSTDTQYF. The CDR3 DNA is TGTGCCAGCTCACTCGGGGGAAGCACAGATACGCAGTATTTT.

V is TRBV6-6 and J is TRBJ2-7; a possible D gene is TRBD1 (5 bases). The CDR3 is 14 amino acids. Germline CDR1 and CDR2: MNHNY and SVGAGI (reference sequence). V was shortened by 0 bases and J by 4 bases, with 10 bases between the two germline ends. The CDR3 is CASSYSGVGYEQYF. In DNA form, the CDR3 reads TGTGCCAGCAGTTACTCAGGGGTTGGGTACGAGCAGTACTTC.

In its sample, this clonotype ranks as medium-sized. This chain connects TRBV28 to TRBJ2-1, with 9 bases aligning to TRBD2. Germline V gene lookup returns CDR1 MDHEN and CDR2 SYDVKM. Unmatched junction bases numbered 9, after V lost 10 bases and J lost 5 bases. The CDR3 runs 14 residues. This chain's CDR3 is CAMNSGRSDNEQFF. The DNA for the CDR3 is TGTGCCATGAATAGCGGGAGAAGCGACAATGAGCAGTTCTTC.

This clonotype has only a few counts. The DNA of the CDR3 is TGCGCCAGCAGCCAAGTCGGGCGCGATGAGCAGTTCTTC. This codes for CASSQVGRDEQFF. The chain uses TRBV4-3 and TRBJ2-1, with D uncertain. The CDR3 covers 13 residues. Per the germline V gene, CDR1 is LGHNA and CDR2 is YSLEER. V was trimmed by 1 base and J by 8 bases, leaving 9 bases between them.

The chain uses TRBV5-5 and TRBJ2-7, with 9 bases aligning to TRBD1. The V and J ends lost 5 bases and 3 bases, in that order; junction bases with no gene match: 3. The germline gives CDR1 SGHKS, CDR2 YYEKEE (reference sequence). This CDR3 contains 13 residues. The CDR3, as DNA: TGTGCCAGCAGTCGGACAGGGGACTACGAGCAGTACTTC. Amino acid sequence: CASSRTGDYEQYF.

This clonotype was found a few times. This chain links TRBV29-1 with TRBJ1-2; 7 bases match TRBD1. This CDR3 region has 14 residues. The germline V gene has CDR1 SQVTM and CDR2 ANQGSEA. V lost 4 bases and J lost 3; bases outside the gene matches: 8. In DNA form, the CDR3 reads TGCAGCGTTGGCGCCAGACAGGGCGACTATGGCTACACCTTC. It codes for CSVGARQGDYGYTF.

V is TRBV2 and J is TRBJ2-3, with D maybe TRBD2 (6 bases). Looked up from germline, CDR1 is SNHLY and CDR2 is FYNNEI. CDR3 length equals 15 residues. Trimming took 6 bases from V and 0 from J, leaving 13 bases between them. CDR3 sequence reads: CASSDLRGSTDTQYF. CDR3 DNA: TGTGCCAGCAGCGATCTACGGGGGAGCACAGATACGCAGTATTTT.

The CDR3 sequence is CAWNPGGGETLGQETQYF. The CDR3 nucleotides are TGTGCCTGGAACCCAGGGGGAGGCGAAACTCTGGGGCAAGAGACCCAGTACTTC. The J gene is TRBJ2-5, the V gene TRBV30; D possibly corresponds to TRBD1 (7 bases). Germline V gene lookup returns CDR1 GTSNPN and CDR2 SVGIG (reference sequence). CDR3 size: 18 residues. The V end was cut by 4 bases, the J end by 2 bases, with 26 bases between.

This clonotype was detected a few times. The rearrangement joins TRBV6-6 to TRBJ2-5; no reliable D call. The CDR3 covers 11 residues. From germline, CDR1 is MNHNY and CDR2 SVGAGI (reference sequence). V was clipped by 7 bases and J by 5 bases, with 8 bases between them. CDR3 loop: CASTKGETQYF. The CDR3 DNA sequence: TGTGCCAGCACCAAAGGGGAGACCCAGTACTTC.

In its sample, this clonotype was seen a few times. The chain's CDR3 is CASSGNSNNEQFF. CDR3 coding DNA: TGCGCCAGCAGCGGAAACAGCAACAATGAGCAGTTCTTC. The rearrangement joins TRBV5-1 to TRBJ2-1; D unclear. V lost 4 bases and J 5 bases, leaving 10 bases between the germline ends. CDR1 is SGHRS and CDR2 is YFSETQ in the germline V gene. The CDR3 consists of 13 residues.

This chain's CDR3 is CASSVVLGRETQYF. In DNA, the CDR3 is TGTGCCAGCAGCGTGGTTTTGGGTAGAGAGACCCAGTACTTC. The chain uses TRBV7-6 and TRBJ2-5; D is unclear. The germline CDR1 and CDR2 sequences are SGHVS and FNYEAQ. V shed 5 bases and J shed 4 bases, with 14 bases lying between them. The CDR3 runs 14 residues.

This clonotype ranks as medium-sized. CDR3 residues: CASSSGQGYGYTF. The DNA of the CDR3 is TGTGCCAGCAGCTCAGGACAGGGGTATGGCTACACCTTC. The V call is TRBV7-2, the J call TRBJ1-2, with 9 nucleotides matching TRBD1. The CDR3 is 13 residues long. CDR1 SGHTA and CDR2 FQGNSA come from the germline V gene. J gave up 5 bases and V 4 bases, and 2 bases lay outside the gene matches.